This T cell receptor beta chain was identified in a study of cytomegalovirus exposure and HLA in healthy donors. Study-wide results and caveats: Immune exposure information available was restricted to CMV serostatus. Most of the TCR beta V segments (in an earlier analysis) were productive either about 87% or about 30% of the time.

The germline CDR1 and CDR2 sequences are LNHDA and SQIVND (reference sequence). This CDR3 region has 19 residues. V gave up 0 bases and J gave up 1 base; unmatched junction bases: 13. Of note for this clone: Its antigen is unknown.

A multiplex PCR was run with 60 Vbeta primers and 13 Jbeta primers. Repertoires were generated with immunoSEQ multiplex PCR, while TCRdb's copy carries only in-frame clones and drops some. This sample has 150,000 to 200,000 clones; 70% to 90% occur once, and the top ten carry approximately 2.3%. V is TRBV19 and J is TRBJ1-2; the match to TRBD1 covers 8 bases. This receptor was identified in a man aged 18 to 30 in good health and CMV-seropositive. Sequenced: PBMCs. CDR3 amino acids: CASSIDTRGRPKINYGYTF. The CDR3 DNA reads TGTGCCAGTAGTATAGATACCAGGGGGCGACCGAAAATTAACTATGGCTACACCTTC.